A selection of T cell receptor beta chains follows, all from one sample in a study of cytomegalovirus exposure and HLA in healthy donors. The protocol was immunoSEQ multiplex PCR, while the TCRdb copy is restricted to in-frame clones and leaves out a portion. Of more than 200,000 clones listed, around three quarters are singletons. Sequencing input: PBMCs. These receptor sequences come from a middle-aged man in good health and CMV-seronegative. Both conserved end residues are part of each CDR3. The order of the fields is V gene, CDR3 length, D gene, J gene, clone size, CDR3 DNA, CDR3 protein. A D gene is named only where the DNA matches it firmly. Clone size, where shown, is once, few, many, or a class for clones that have expanded.

>TRBV9|13|-|TRBJ1-1|-
TGTGCCAGCAGCCCTGAGGCTAGGACTGAAGCTTTCTTT
CASSPEARTEAFF
>TRBV11-1|15|-|TRBJ2-5|-
TGTGCCAGCAGCGCTAGTAGGGGATTGGGGGAGACCCAGTACTTC
CASSASRGLGETQYF
>TRBV6-5|12|-|TRBJ1-1|-
TGTGTCAGTACCAGGGGAAACACTGAAGCTTTCTTT
CVSTRGNTEAFF
>TRBV7-9|16|TRBD2|TRBJ2-2|-
TGTGCCAGCAGCCCTCGACTAGCGGGAGATGACGGGGAGCTGTTTTTT
CASSPRLAGDDGELFF
>TRBV15|14|-|TRBJ2-1|once
TGTGCCACCAGCAGAACAGGGTTTTTGAATGAGCAGTTCTTC
CATSRTGFLNEQFF
>TRBV7-9|15|-|TRBJ2-1|few
TGTGCCAGCAGCCTTAGCGTGAGCTCCTACAATGAGCAGTTCTTC
CASSLSVSSYNEQFF
>TRBV4-3|15|TRBD1|TRBJ1-6|-
TGCGCCAGCAGCCGCCTGGGACAGGGGAATTCACCCCTCCACTTT
CASSRLGQGNSPLHF
>TRBV15|12|-|TRBJ1-5|-
TGTGCCACCAGCAGGGGGCAGCAGCCCCAGCATTTT
CATSRGQQPQHF
>TRBV4-2|15|-|TRBJ2-5|few
TGTGCCAGCAGCCAAGATCCCATCCCCCAAGAGACCCAGTACTTC
CASSQDPIPQETQYF
>TRBV29-1|11|-|TRBJ2-1|-
TGCAGCGTTGAGGGCGGGCGCGCGTTGTTCTTC
CSVEGGRALFF
>TRBV4-1|15|-|TRBJ1-4|-
TGCGCCAGCAGCCAAGAGCAAGGAGGAGGTGAAAAACTGTTTTTT
CASSQEQGGGEKLFF
>TRBV5-1|16|-|TRBJ1-1|-
TGCGCCAGCAGCTTGGGGGCGGGAAGTCAGAACACTGAAGCTTTCTTT
CASSLGAGSQNTEAFF
>TRBV5-4|18|-|TRBJ2-1|-
TGTGCCAGCAGCTCCCCAGGACTTCCCCCGGGTGGGCGGAATGAGCAGTTCTTC
CASSSPGLPPGGRNEQFF
>TRBV5-4|13|-|TRBJ1-1|-
TGTGCCAGCAGCCGAACAGGGTTGACTGAAGCTTTCTTT
CASSRTGLTEAFF
>TRBV5-4|15|-|TRBJ2-1|-
TGTGCCAGCAGCTTGTCATCAAACTCCTACAATGAGCAGTTCTTC
CASSLSSNSYNEQFF
>TRBV2|12|-|TRBJ2-1|-
TGTGCCAGCAGTGGGGACATTTCTGAGCAGTTCTTC
CASSGDISEQFF
>TRBV11-2|15|TRBD2|TRBJ2-2|-
TGTGCCAGCAGCTTCCTAGCGGGAAGGACCGGGGAGCTGTTTTTT
CASSFLAGRTGELFF
>TRBV5-4|13|-|TRBJ2-7|-
TGTGCCAGCAGCGCCAAATCAGGGTACGAGCAGTACTTC
CASSAKSGYEQYF
>TRBV5-1|13|-|TRBJ1-2|few
TGCGCCAGCAGCTTGTCACCTATCTATGGCTACACCTTC
CASSLSPIYGYTF
>TRBV6-6|12|-|TRBJ1-6|once
TGTGCCAGCAGTACTCTTAGTTCACCCCTCCACTTT
CASSTLSSPLHF
>TRBV9|15|-|TRBJ1-1|-
TGTGCCAGCAGCGTAGGGGGGCAGCTGAGCACTGAAGCTTTCTTT
CASSVGGQLSTEAFF
>TRBV10-2|14|TRBD2|TRBJ2-7|-
TGCGCCAGCAGTGTGGCGGGAGAGCCCTACGAGCAGTACTTC
CASSVAGEPYEQYF
>TRBV5-1|13|-|TRBJ2-5|once
TGCGCCAGCAGCTTAGACCCAGGGGAGACCCAGTACTTC
CASSLDPGETQYF
>TRBV19|13|-|TRBJ1-1|-
TGTGCCAGTCGCTCGCGGCGGGAGACTGAAGCTTTCTTT
CASRSRRETEAFF
>TRBV5-1|14|TRBD1|TRBJ1-1|-
TGCGCCAGCAGCTTGGAACAGGGGGTCACTGAAGCTTTCTTT
CASSLEQGVTEAFF
>TRBV4-2|15|TRBD1|TRBJ1-2|-
TGTGCCAGCAGCCACCATGGACAGGGGGCACCTGGCTACACCTTC
CASSHHGQGAPGYTF